This is a list of T cell receptor beta chains from one sample in a study of chemoradiotherapy in HPV16-positive cancers. Assay: immunoSEQ multiplex PCR; the TCRdb copy retains only in-frame clones and omits some. The repertoire includes 25,000 to 40,000 clones, 88% of them detected once, and approximately 5% sits in the top ten. The input for sequencing was blood, taken from a patient who underwent chemoradiotherapy. The receptors derive from a human donor with HPV-associated anogenital cancer. Both conserved end residues are part of each CDR3. D genes are given only for firm matches. Clone size is stated in some rows and not others, as once, few, many or a class when expanded.

TRBD1,14,TRBJ1-2,TRBV4-2,NA,CASSWDRGEYGYTF,TGTGCCAGCAGCTGGGACAGGGGGGAATATGGCTACACCTTC
NA,14,TRBJ1-2,TRBV5-1,once,CASSLETGAYGYTF,TGCGCCAGCAGCTTGGAAACAGGAGCCTATGGCTACACCTTC
NA,15,TRBJ2-4,TRBV7-9,NA,CASSHWTASISIQYF,TGTGCCAGCAGCCACTGGACAGCCTCTATTAGCATTCAGTACTTC
NA,13,TRBJ1-1,TRBV4-1,NA,CASSQDRRGAAFF,TGCGCCAGCAGCCAAGATCGCCGTGGAGCAGCTTTCTTT
NA,18,TRBJ2-2,TRBV29-1,NA,CSVDGAGSGLADTGELFF,TGCAGCGTTGATGGGGCAGGGTCGGGTTTAGCGGACACCGGGGAGCTGTTTTTT
NA,14,TRBJ1-5,TRBV10-2,NA,CASSAWDLNQPQHF,TGCGCCAGCAGTGCCTGGGACTTAAATCAGCCCCAGCATTTT
TRBD1,18,TRBJ1-4,TRBV7-8,NA,CASSFVLTGGSFNEKLFF,TGTGCCAGCAGCTTCGTTTTGACAGGGGGCTCGTTTAATGAAAAACTGTTTTTT
NA,14,TRBJ1-1,TRBV6-5,NA,CASSYSTLNTEAFF,TGTGCCAGCAGTTACTCGACACTTAACACTGAAGCTTTCTTT
TRBD1,14,TRBJ2-5,TRBV28,NA,CASSLATGSETQYF,TGTGCCAGCAGTTTAGCGACAGGGTCTGAGACCCAGTACTTC
NA,12,TRBJ2-2,TRBV9,medium-sized,CASSVRTGELFF,TGTGCCAGCAGCGTAAGGACCGGGGAGCTGTTTTTT